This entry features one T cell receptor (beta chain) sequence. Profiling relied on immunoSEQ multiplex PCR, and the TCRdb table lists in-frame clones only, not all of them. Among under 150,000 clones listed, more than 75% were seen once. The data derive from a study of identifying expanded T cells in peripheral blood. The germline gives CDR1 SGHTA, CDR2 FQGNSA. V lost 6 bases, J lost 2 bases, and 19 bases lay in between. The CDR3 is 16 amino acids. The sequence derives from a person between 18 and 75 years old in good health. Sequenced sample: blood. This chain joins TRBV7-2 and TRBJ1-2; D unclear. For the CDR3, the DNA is TGTGCCAGCAGGTCTCACCCTGGACGGCCCAACTATGGCTACACCTTC. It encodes CASRSHPGRPNYGYTF.